These 5 T cell receptor beta chains were all obtained from the same sample, sequenced in a study of blood T cell repertoires in COVID-19. Assay used: immunoSEQ multiplex PCR; TCRdb lists only in-frame clones, some missing. This sample has some 330,000 clones, with more than 85% found just once. Sequencing was done on a sample of PBMCs or T cells enriched from blood (not recorded which). The origin of the receptors is a young woman who had recovered from COVID-19.

The V and J genes are TRBV18 and TRBJ2-7, with 9 positions matching TRBD1. The germline V gene encodes CDR1 KGHSH and CDR2 LQKENI. The CDR3 is 18 amino acids. V lost 3 bases, J lost 0 bases, and 12 bases stayed unmatched. The CDR3 is CASSPPGQGPSSSYEQYF. CDR3 nucleotides: TGTGCCAGCTCACCCCCGGGACAGGGACCATCGAGCTCCTACGAGCAGTACTTC.

This chain connects TRBV11-1 to TRBJ2-5; the D gene is possibly TRBD2 (6 bases). CDR3 size: 14 residues. CDR1 is SGHAT, CDR2 FQDESV, per germline (reference sequence). The ends were cut back, 5 bases at V and 4 bases at J, with 14 bases in the middle. CDR3 coding DNA: TGTGCCAGCAGCATAGAAAGGGGAGGAGAGACCCAGTACTTC. It is translated as CASSIERGGETQYF.

This clone was seen a few times. V usage is TRBV10-3 and J usage is TRBJ1-2; the match to TRBD1 covers 9 bases. Losses at the gene ends were 6 bases for V and 3 bases for J; bases not matched to a gene: 11. The CDR3 totals 16 residues. CDR1 and CDR2 (germline): ENHRY, SYGVKD. The CDR3 region has the DNA TGTGCCATCAGCGGTCGACAGGGGGTCGAGGACTATGGCTACACCTTC. This codes for CAISGRQGVEDYGYTF.

The CDR3: CASSSGTATGQPQHF. DNA of the CDR3: TGTGCCAGCAGTTCCGGGACAGCCACGGGTCAGCCCCAGCATTTT. The chain has TRBV6-2 or TRBV6-3 and TRBJ1-5; TRBD1 aligns across 7 bases. Germline assignment: CDR1 MNHEY and CDR2 SVGEGT. The CDR3 loop spans 15 amino acids. V gave up 4 bases and J gave up 6 bases; unmatched junction bases: 9.

The rearrangement links TRBV9 to TRBJ2-2; unclear D gene. With 3 bases removed from V and 4 bases from J, the gap between germline ends came to 10 bases. Germline V gene lookup returns CDR1 SGDLS and CDR2 YYNGEE. The CDR3 consists of 14 residues. In DNA, the CDR3 is TGTGCCAGCAGCGCACTAACGAGCACCGGGGAGCTGTTTTTT. It yields the protein CASSALTSTGELFF.